This TCR beta chain was identified during a study of T cell responses to AZD1222 COVID-19 vaccine. Study-wide points: Females made up more of the donors, who were largely white British, and clonal diversity may have come out too low.

Profiled with immunoSEQ multiplex PCR; TCRdb holds only in-frame clones, not every one. The profile shows more than 150,000 clones, 85% to 95% of them singletons. As to this clone: What it binds is unknown.

Sequencing was performed on peripheral blood, taken 28 days after the second AZD1222 dose. This TCR derives from an adult who received the AZD1222 COVID-19 vaccine.

The CDR3 sequence: CASSQSPGLAGGNEQFF. DNA of the CDR3: TGTGCCAGCAGCCAATCCCCGGGACTAGCGGGGGGTAATGAGCAGTTCTTC. The chain is built from TRBV3-1 (or the pseudogene TRBV3-2) and TRBJ2-1; the match to TRBD2 covers 15 bases. The CDR3 is made up of 17 amino acids. From germline, CDR1 is LGHDT and CDR2 YNNKEL (reference sequence). With V trimmed by 2 bases and J by 7 bases, 6 bases remained unmatched.